This TCR beta chain stems from a study of blood T cells in healthy people across ages. The study's findings and limits: Roughly linear declines in TCR beta diversity per million T cells occurred with age. Not knowing donor CMV status may have confounded expanded clonotype changes. Unsorted PBMCs prevented conclusive naive versus antigen-experienced comparison.

Worth noting for this clonotype: Its antigen remains unknown.

Together with a sample-barcoded 5' primer, a J-beta primer mix was included in a second PCR lasting roughly 6 to 12 cycles. MiXCR, applied by TCRdb to the 5' RACE reads, yields one record per CDR3 protein. The sample contains over 700,000 distinct CDR3 sequences, 20% to 30% of which appear only once. The CDR3 is made up of 16 amino acids. Looked up from germline, CDR1 is SGDLS and CDR2 is YYNGEE. With 3 bases removed from V and 4 bases from J, the gap between germline ends came to 14 bases. These sequences were also reported in another study, on T cells of mothers and their children.

The receptor was derived from a boy younger than 18 in good health. Input material: blood. The chain recombines TRBV9 with TRBJ1-6; D might be TRBD1 (5 bases). CDR3 loop: CASSATQGGYNSPLHF. The DNA of the CDR3 is TGTGCCAGCAGCGCCACGCAGGGCGGATATAATTCACCCCTCCACTTT.